The 19 T cell receptor beta chains below all came from one sample that was sequenced in a study of high-grade serous ovarian cancer treatment subgroups (dated by TCRdb to the early 2020s). Library method: the immunoSEQ multiplex PCR assay. TCRdb limited this immuneACCESS table to in-frame rearrangements with V and J called. A share of clones is missing; checked studies link under half to unresolved V genes, and the rest is unexplained. The table for this sample lists 12,000 to 15,000 clones; about nine tenths of them were counted only once. In total, the top ten clones hold roughly 6.4% of the sample. Tumor samples were collected prior to definitive surgery or chemotherapy. Sequences were obtained from tumor tissue. All receptors come from a human donor with high-grade serous ovarian cancer.

The chain is built from TRBV7-3 and TRBJ2-3; 8 bases match TRBD2. The length of the CDR3 is 15 residues. Germline loops: CDR1 SGHTA, CDR2 FQGTGA. Losses at the gene ends were 3 bases for V and 0 bases for J; bases not matched to a gene: 2. The CDR3 here is CASSFGGGSTDTQYF. The CDR3 DNA sequence: TGTGCCAGCAGCTTTGGCGGGGGGAGCACAGATACGCAGTATTTT.

This sequence joins TRBV2 and TRBJ1-2; the D gene is possibly TRBD1 (6 bases). Germline CDR1 reads SNHLY; CDR2 reads FYNNEI. The length of the CDR3 is 16 residues. Trimming left V 5 bases short and J 8 bases short, with 24 bases between. CDR3 sequence (DNA): TGTGCCAGCAGTCTGAACAGCGGCTCGGGGGGCGGAGGCTACACCTTC. It is translated as CASSLNSGSGGGGYTF.

This clone was found a few times. The rearrangement joins TRBV2 to TRBJ1-5; weak D call: TRBD1 (5 bases). This CDR3 is built from 13 residues. Germline CDR1 SNHLY, CDR2 FYNNEI. Trimming removed 4 bases from V and 6 bases from J, with 10 bases in between. CDR3 residues: CASSVGGSQPQHF. The CDR3 DNA reads TGTGCCAGCAGTGTGGGGGGGAGTCAGCCCCAGCATTTT.

This sequence joins TRBV4-3 and TRBJ2-5; TRBD2 agrees at 9 bases. From germline, CDR1 is LGHNA and CDR2 YSLEER. With 1 base clipped from V and 4 bases from J, the junction kept 7 bases outside the gene matches. The CDR3 runs to 16 residues. The CDR3 sequence is CASSQVFGTSRETQYF. The DNA for the CDR3 is TGCGCCAGCAGCCAAGTTTTTGGGACTAGCCGAGAGACCCAGTACTTC.

The chain uses TRBV11-2 and TRBJ2-3; weak D call: TRBD1 (5 bases). Germline V gene sequence: CDR1 SGHAT, CDR2 FQNNGV. The CDR3 runs 16 residues. Between the trimmed V and J ends, which lost 1 base and 3 bases, there was a span of 14 bases. DNA of the CDR3: TGTGCCAGCAGCTTAGGCCGGCCAGGGTGGACAGATACGCAGTATTTT. Translation gives CASSLGRPGWTDTQYF. The entire variable domain, with the rest obtained from reference TRBV11-2 and TRBJ2-3, is as follows: EAGVAQSPRYKIIEKRQSVAFWCNPISGHATLYWYQQILGQGPKLLIQFQNNGVVDDSQLPKDRFSAERLKGVDSTLKIQPAKLEDSAVYLCASSLGRPGWTDTQYFGPGTRLTVL.

This clone has just a few counts. This chain uses TRBV2 with TRBJ1-2; D is undetermined. Germline V CDR1 and CDR2: SNHLY, FYNNEI. V lost 3 bases, J lost 8 bases, and 10 bases lay in between. The CDR3 is 12 residues long. In nucleotides, the CDR3 is TGTGCCAGCAGTGATGTGCTGGGAGGCTACACCTTC. Translating it yields CASSDVLGGYTF.

The V gene is TRBV23-1, the J gene TRBJ2-7; 11 bases are shared with TRBD1. Being an ORF, TRBV23-1 has a function that is uncertain. V dropped 4 bases and J dropped 3; count of bases not matched to a gene: 5. This CDR3 has 15 amino acids. CDR3: CASSPGQGAYYEQYF. CDR3 DNA sequence: TGCGCCAGCAGTCCAGGACAGGGGGCTTACTACGAGCAGTACTTC.

The CDR3 DNA is TGCGCCAGCAGAACTACGGCAGGGATGGACTATGGCTACACCTTC. This encodes CASRTTAGMDYGYTF. The genes are TRBV5-1 and TRBJ1-2; D is possibly TRBD1 (5 bases). The CDR3 length is 15 residues. V lost 5 bases and J 3 bases, leaving 17 bases between the germline ends. In germline, CDR1 is SGHRS, CDR2 YFSETQ.

Here the CDR3 DNA reads TGTGCCAGCAGCTTAGGACAGACCCCTAATGAAAAACTGTTTTTT. Translated, it gives CASSLGQTPNEKLFF. The rearrangement links TRBV7-6 to TRBJ1-4, with a tentative D call TRBD1 (5 bases). CDR1 is SGHVS and CDR2 is FNYEAQ in the germline V gene. V lost 1 base and J 3 bases, leaving 9 bases between the germline ends. The CDR3 sequence is 15 residues long.

The chain employs TRBV6-1 and TRBJ2-5; D tentatively reads TRBD1 or TRBD2 (5 bases each). Deletions cut 1 base from V and 2 bases from J, with 11 bases between. Germline-derived CDR1 and CDR2 are MNHNS and SASEGT. The CDR3 sequence is 15 residues long. Here the CDR3 reads CASSEGAGSQETQYF. The DNA for the CDR3 is TGTGCCAGCAGTGAAGGGGCAGGGAGTCAAGAGACCCAGTACTTC.

V and J are TRBV6-6 and TRBJ2-7; perhaps TRBD2 as D (7 bases). This CDR3 is 16 amino acids long. V was clipped by 0 bases and J by 3 bases, with 15 bases between them. Germline V lookup: CDR1 MNHNY, CDR2 SVGAGI (reference sequence). The chain's CDR3 is CASSYSIGGGYYEQYF. In DNA form, the CDR3 reads TGTGCCAGCAGTTACTCGATAGGGGGGGGATACTACGAGCAGTACTTC.

This clone is a singleton in its sample. The rearrangement joins TRBV19 to TRBJ2-1, with 11 bases lining up with TRBD2. Germline loops: CDR1 LNHDA, CDR2 SQIVND (reference sequence). The J segment lost 4 bases and the V segment lost 5 bases, leaving 16 bases of the junction unmatched. The CDR3 is made up of 19 amino acids. The CDR3 spells CASSYASGGSLGGYNEQFF. Written as DNA, the CDR3 is TGTGCCAGTAGTTACGCTAGCGGGGGGTCCCTAGGAGGTTACAATGAGCAGTTCTTC.

The rearrangement uses TRBV7-9 and TRBJ1-1, with D possibly TRBD1 on 5 matching bases. Trimming pared 6 bases from V and 4 bases from J, leaving 9 bases between. The CDR3 runs 12 residues. Germline CDR1 and CDR2: SEHNR and FQNEAQ (reference sequence). The CDR3 sequence is CASRRGGTEAFF. In nucleotides, the CDR3 is TGTGCCAGCAGGCGTGGGGGCACTGAAGCTTTCTTT.

The V call is TRBV4-1, the J call TRBJ2-5; 8 bases fit TRBD2. The CDR3 totals 14 residues. The germline CDR1 and CDR2 sequences are MGHRA and YSYEKL. With 4 bases clipped from V and 4 bases from J, the junction kept 5 bases outside the gene matches. CDR3 sequence (DNA): TGCGCCAGCAGCCGCACCGGACTAGCAGAGACCCAGTACTTC. Its protein product is CASSRTGLAETQYF.

The chain uses TRBV5-6 and TRBJ1-5; a weak D match, TRBD1 (5 bases). Trimming took off 0 bases at V and 0 bases at J, with 10 bases between the two ends. The CDR3 contains 16 residues. Germline loops: CDR1 SGHDT, CDR2 YYEEEE. The CDR3 nucleotides are TGTGCCAGCAGCTTGGCAGGGTCCTATAGCAATCAGCCCCAGCATTTT. This encodes CASSLAGSYSNQPQHF.

This rearrangement joins TRBV19 to TRBJ1-6; 7 nucleotides agree with TRBD1. Germline lookup yields CDR1 LNHDA and CDR2 SQIVND (reference sequence). V trimming: 8 bases; J trimming: 8 bases; junction bases outside the gene matches: 6. This CDR3 comprises 13 residues. Here the CDR3 DNA reads TGTGCCAGTGGAGACAGGGCCGATTCACCCCTCCACTTT. Its protein product is CASGDRADSPLHF.

The chain is built from TRBV29-1 and TRBJ1-2; D not certain. The CDR3 has 12 residues. Germline V gene data show CDR1 as SQVTM and CDR2 as ANQGSEA. Trimming shortened V by 3 bases and J by 6 bases, and 11 bases separated the two germline ends. The chain's CDR3 is CSVDRQWHGYTF. CDR3 DNA sequence: TGCAGCGTTGACAGGCAGTGGCATGGCTACACCTTC.

The rearrangement links TRBV18 to TRBJ1-1; D perhaps matches TRBD1 (6 bases). CDR3 length equals 13 residues. Looked up from germline, CDR1 is KGHSH and CDR2 is LQKENI. V shed 5 bases and J shed 5 bases, with 12 bases lying between them. The CDR3 protein is CASSTGRGTEAFF. CDR3 bases: TGTGCCAGCTCAACAGGGAGGGGGACTGAAGCTTTCTTT. Full variable domain (missing parts from reference TRBV18 and TRBJ1-1): NAGVMQNPRHLVRRRGQEARLRCSPMKGHSHVYWYRQLPEEGLKFMVYLQKENIIDESGMPKERFSAEFPKEGPSILRIQQVVRGDSAAYFCASSTGRGTEAFFGQGTRLTVV.

The chain is built from TRBV27 and TRBJ1-6; D is ambiguous. The CDR3 spans 16 residues. CDR1 and CDR2 (germline): MNHEY, SMNVEV (reference sequence). Trimming left V 5 bases short and J 8 bases short, with 19 bases between. CDR3 DNA: TGTGCCAGCAGTCCACAGTTTCAGGCACCCTATTCACCCCTCCACTTT. Translation gives CASSPQFQAPYSPLHF.